The entry below gives a single TCR beta chain sequence along with its context. This sample is drawn from a study of T cell changes during pregnancy in multiple sclerosis. The CDR3 extends over 13 amino acids. The ends were cut back, 4 bases at V and 5 bases at J, with 12 bases in the middle. Germline V gene sequence: CDR1 SGHVS, CDR2 FNYEAQ. Assay used: immunoSEQ multiplex PCR; TCRdb lists only in-frame clones, some missing. Of tens of thousands of clones listed, 88% are singletons. The chain links TRBV7-6 to TRBJ2-7; a possible D gene is TRBD2 (5 bases). Sequenced here: CD8+ T cells from peripheral blood mononuclear cells, sampled in the third trimester of pregnancy. This receptor was taken from a female donor with multiple sclerosis, enrolled in a pregnancy study. CDR3 in DNA: TGTGCCAGCAGCTATTCCGGGGTCGACGAGCAGTACTTC. Protein: CASSYSGVDEQYF.